These 14 T cell receptor beta chains were all obtained from the same sample, sequenced in a study of preoperative IRX-2 immunotherapy in early breast cancer. Clones were sequenced by immunoSEQ multiplex PCR, and TCRdb holds only the in-frame ones, with some missing. The data contain 75,000 to 100,000 clones, roughly 90% of them singletons. The treatment was: preoperative locoregional IRX-2 cytokine immunotherapy. The material was tumor tissue, obtained after IRX-2 immunotherapy. All receptors come from a human donor with breast cancer.

The chain employs TRBV16 and TRBJ1-1, with D hard to call. The CDR3 is made up of 13 amino acids. V was pared by 1 base and J by 1 base, with 4 bases between. Germline V gene sequence: CDR1 KGHSY, CDR2 FQNENV. DNA for the CDR3: TGTGCCAGCAGCCAATGGGCGAACACTGAAGCTTTCTTT. This encodes CASSQWANTEAFF.

The CDR3 protein is CAWREGQGRSDTQYF. The DNA of the CDR3 is TGTGCCTGGAGAGAGGGACAGGGGAGGTCAGATACGCAGTATTTT. This chain uses TRBV30 with TRBJ2-3, with TRBD1 matching over 10 bases. The V gene's germline CDR1 is GTSNPN and CDR2 SVGIG (reference sequence). The CDR3 is 15 amino acids. V lost 3 bases to trimming and J lost 4 bases; unmatched junction nucleotides: 7.

V and J are TRBV6-8 and TRBJ1-1; no definite D call. The CDR3 extends over 13 amino acids. Germline loops: CDR1 MNHGY, CDR2 SAAAGT. Trimming took 2 bases from V and 0 from J, leaving 4 bases between them. The CDR3 loop reads CASSYLLNTEAFF. CDR3 nucleotides: TGTGCCAGCAGTTACCTACTGAACACTGAAGCTTTCTTT.

V is TRBV5-1 and J is TRBJ1-5, with D maybe TRBD1 (6 bases). The V end was cut by 0 bases, the J end by 2 bases, with 9 bases between. This CDR3 has 15 amino acids. Germline loops: CDR1 SGHRS, CDR2 YFSETQ. CDR3 region: CASSLEGHGNQPQHF. CDR3 nucleotides: TGCGCCAGCAGCTTGGAGGGACACGGCAATCAGCCCCAGCATTTT.

This chain uses TRBV5-1 with TRBJ2-6, with D uncertain. CDR1 is SGHRS, CDR2 YFSETQ, per germline. CDR3 length: 15 residues. V was clipped by 0 bases and J by 1 base, with 5 bases between them. The CDR3 region is CASSLEGSGANVLTF. CDR3 DNA: TGCGCCAGCAGCTTGGAGGGATCTGGGGCCAACGTCCTGACTTTC. The full variable domain, with the rest looked up from reference TRBV5-1 and TRBJ2-6, is KAGVTQTPRYLIKTRGQQVTLSCSPISGHRSVSWYQQTPGQGLQFLFEYFSETQRNKGNFPGRFSGRQFSNSRSEMNVSTLELGDSALYLCASSLEGSGANVLTFGAGSRLTVL.

J is TRBJ2-3 and V is TRBV19; no reliable D call. Germline V gene data show CDR1 as LNHDA and CDR2 as SQIVND (reference sequence). The length of the CDR3 is 14 residues. V shed 2 bases and J shed 2 bases, with 8 bases lying between them. The CDR3 DNA reads TGTGCCAGTAGTATACTTGGATCCACAGATACGCAGTATTTT. Amino acids: CASSILGSTDTQYF.

The chain joins TRBV7-1 to TRBJ2-1; 11 bases agree with TRBD1. TRBV7-1 is flagged as an ORF with uncertain function. The J segment lost 5 bases and the V segment lost 5 bases, leaving 5 bases of the junction unmatched. The CDR3 has 15 amino acids. CDR3 loop: CASSPGQGANNEQFF. The CDR3 DNA is TGTGCCAGCAGCCCAGGACAGGGGGCAAACAATGAGCAGTTCTTC.

The chain has TRBV15 and TRBJ2-6; D is perhaps TRBD1 or TRBD2 (7 bases each). The CDR3 is made up of 17 amino acids. Germline V gene lookup returns CDR1 LNHNV and CDR2 YYDKDF (reference sequence). The V gene lost 7 bases and the J gene lost 2 bases, with 18 bases spanning the gap. CDR3 in DNA: TGTGCCACCACCCGGGGAGGGGGCAAGGCTGGGGCCAACGTCCTGACTTTC. It is translated as CATTRGGGKAGANVLTF. The full variable domain, its missing parts supplied by reference TRBV15 and TRBJ2-6, is DAMVIQNPRYQVTQFGKPVTLSCSQTLNHNVMYWYQQKSSQAPKLLFHYYDKDFNNEADTPDNFQSRRPNTSFCFLDIRSPGLGDTAMYLCATTRGGGKAGANVLTFGAGSRLTVL.

The chain couples TRBV6-8 to TRBJ1-6; no firm D call. This CDR3 contains 15 residues. V lost 2 bases and J lost 2, with 7 bases in between. Germline CDR1 MNHGY, CDR2 SAAAGT. The CDR3 sequence: CASSYKNPYNSPLHF. CDR3 nucleotides: TGTGCCAGCAGTTACAAAAACCCCTATAATTCACCCCTCCACTTT.

This clone came up once. The J gene is TRBJ1-2, the V gene TRBV5-1; TRBD1 matches 8 bases. Germline V gives CDR1 SGHRS, CDR2 YFSETQ. V was clipped by 1 base and J by 1 base; unmatched bases: 6. The CDR3 length is 16 residues. The CDR3 loop reads CASSLWSTGDNYGYTF. The CDR3 DNA sequence: TGCGCCAGCAGCTTGTGGTCGACAGGGGATAACTATGGCTACACCTTC. Full variable domain (remainder filled in from reference TRBV5-1 and TRBJ1-2): KAGVTQTPRYLIKTRGQQVTLSCSPISGHRSVSWYQQTPGQGLQFLFEYFSETQRNKGNFPGRFSGRQFSNSRSEMNVSTLELGDSALYLCASSLWSTGDNYGYTFGSGTRLTVV.

This clone was seen only once. This chain links TRBV19 with TRBJ1-1; D is unresolved. Per germline, CDR1 LNHDA and CDR2 SQIVND (reference sequence). This CDR3 has 14 amino acids. V lost 10 bases, J lost 1 base, and 16 bases lay in between. As DNA, the CDR3 is TGTGCCATACTGGGGAGAGGGAAGAACACTGAAGCTTTCTTT. This translates into CAILGRGKNTEAFF.

The genes are TRBV29-1 and TRBJ1-5; possibly TRBD1 for D (5 bases). Deletions cut 6 bases from V and 7 bases from J, with 16 bases between. The CDR3 sequence is 13 residues long. CDR1 and CDR2 from the germline V gene are SQVTM and ANQGSEA. This CDR3 is CSVGLQGAQPQHF. The CDR3 nucleotides read TGCAGCGTGGGGTTACAAGGGGCCCAGCCCCAGCATTTT.

The V gene is TRBV6-8, the J gene TRBJ2-1, with a possible D match to TRBD2 (6 bases). The germline CDR1 and CDR2 sequences are MNHGY and SAAAGT. V was clipped by 4 bases and J by 7 bases, with 14 bases between them. The CDR3 loop spans 14 amino acids. The chain's CDR3 is CASSLGPRGNEQFF. The CDR3 nucleotides are TGTGCCAGCAGTTTGGGGCCCCGGGGGAATGAGCAGTTCTTC.

The rearrangement uses TRBV6-8 and TRBJ1-5; the match to TRBD1 covers 7 bases. This CDR3 region has 15 residues. Germline lookup yields CDR1 MNHGY and CDR2 SAAAGT. After removal of 6 bases from V and 1 base from J, the junction contained 6 bases not matched to a gene. The CDR3 sequence is CASRLTGMSNQPQHF. The CDR3, as DNA: TGTGCCAGCAGATTGACAGGGATGAGCAATCAGCCCCAGCATTTT.